These T cell receptor beta chains were read from a single sample in a study of follicular helper T cells after annual influenza vaccination. Clones were read by immunoSEQ multiplex PCR, and TCRdb kept only the in-frame ones, dropping some. The sample has 9,500 to 11,000 clones; roughly four fifths are singletons. The source was CXCR5- memory CD4+ T cells sorted from blood, collected 6 weeks after influenza vaccination. These receptors were collected from an adult who received the influenza vaccine. Each CDR3 is given with its conserved first and last residue. D genes are given only for firm matches. Clone size is given for some rows only: seen once, a few or many times, or a class if the clone is expanded.

D gene | clone size | J gene | V gene | CDR3 protein | CDR3 DNA
NA | NA | TRBJ1-5 | TRBV18 | CASSQGTVDQPQHF | TGTGCCAGCTCGCAAGGGACTGTTGATCAGCCCCAGCATTTT
NA | NA | TRBJ1-2 | TRBV5-1 | CASSSTGTLKDGYTF | TGCGCCAGCAGCTCCACAGGTACGCTAAAGGATGGCTACACCTTC
NA | NA | TRBJ2-5 | TRBV5-4 | CASSLNRRQETQYF | TGTGCCAGCAGCTTGAATCGCAGACAAGAGACCCAGTACTTC
NA | NA | TRBJ1-1 | TRBV7-9 | CASSLRWTEAFF | TGTGCCAGCAGCCTCCGATGGACCGAAGCTTTCTTT
NA | NA | TRBJ1-5 | TRBV5-5 | CASSLALSQPQHF | TGTGCCAGCAGCTTGGCTTTGAGCCAGCCCCAGCATTTT
TRBD2 | once | TRBJ2-1 | TRBV27 | CASSWARTSDLLGDEQFF | TGTGCCAGCAGTTGGGCCCGTACTAGCGACCTATTGGGCGATGAGCAGTTCTTC
NA | NA | TRBJ2-3 | TRBV14 | CASSSKSTDTQYF | TGTGCCAGCAGCTCAAAAAGCACAGATACGCAGTATTTT
NA | once | TRBJ2-3 | TRBV4-2 | CASSQDRYTDTQYF | TGTGCCAGCAGCCAAGATAGATACACAGATACGCAGTATTTT
NA | NA | TRBJ1-4 | TRBV19 | CASSLGQVREKLFF | TGTGCCAGTAGTCTGGGCCAGGTTCGGGAAAAACTGTTTTTT
NA | NA | TRBJ2-7 | TRBV6-1 | CASSEGRLYEQYF | TGTGCCAGCAGTGAGGGGCGGCTCTACGAGCAGTACTTC
NA | NA | TRBJ1-2 | TRBV7-2 | CASSPRGGPTYGYTF | TGTGCCAGCAGCCCCCGAGGAGGCCCGACCTATGGCTACACCTTC
NA | NA | TRBJ2-1 | TRBV11-3 | CASSFKTAGEQFF | TGTGCCAGCAGCTTCAAGACCGCAGGTGAGCAGTTCTTC
TRBD1 | NA | TRBJ1-1 | TRBV14 | CASRERGQQNTEAFF | TGTGCCAGCAGGGAGAGGGGACAGCAGAACACTGAAGCTTTCTTT
NA | NA | TRBJ2-3 | TRBV5-1 | CASSLQGESTDTQYF | TGCGCCAGCAGCTTACAGGGTGAAAGCACAGATACGCAGTATTTT
NA | NA | TRBJ2-5 | TRBV7-8 | CASSFRRDAAGETQYF | TGTGCCAGCAGCTTTCGCCGGGACGCGGCGGGGGAGACCCAGTACTTC
NA | NA | TRBJ1-1 | TRBV28 | CASSFKGTITEAFF | TGTGCCAGCAGTTTTAAGGGTACCATCACTGAAGCTTTCTTT
TRBD1 | NA | TRBJ2-5 | TRBV11-2 | CASSLGQGVGQETQYF | TGTGCCAGCAGCTTAGGGCAGGGGGTCGGTCAAGAGACCCAGTACTTC
NA | NA | TRBJ2-2 | TRBV11-2 | CASIPGHANTGELFF | TGTGCCAGCATCCCCGGGCACGCGAACACCGGGGAGCTGTTTTTT
TRBD1 | NA | TRBJ1-1 | TRBV15 | CATSKTTGGASEAFF | TGTGCCACCAGCAAGACGACAGGGGGCGCGTCTGAAGCTTTCTTT
NA | once | TRBJ1-1 | TRBV28 | CASSLAGVNPRTEAFF | TGTGCCAGCAGTTTGGCAGGGGTTAACCCGAGGACTGAAGCTTTCTTT
TRBD2 | NA | TRBJ2-7 | TRBV27 | CASSRTLAGSYEQYF | TGTGCCAGCAGTAGGACACTAGCGGGGTCCTACGAGCAGTACTTC
TRBD1 | NA | TRBJ1-1 | TRBV19 | CASSIKTGGGFTEAFF | TGTGCCAGTAGTATAAAAACAGGGGGTGGCTTCACTGAAGCTTTCTTT
NA | NA | TRBJ1-5 | TRBV27 | CASTVGGGQPQHF | TGTGCCAGCACTGTAGGGGGGGGCCAGCCCCAGCATTTT
TRBD1 | NA | TRBJ2-7 | TRBV30 | CAWSQNRGYEQYF | TGTGCCTGGAGTCAGAACAGGGGTTACGAGCAGTACTTC
NA | few | TRBJ2-7 | TRBV28 | CASSRTAMYEQYF | TGTGCCAGCAGTCGGACAGCTATGTACGAGCAGTACTTC
NA | NA | TRBJ2-7 | TRBV28 | CASSLRETYSSYEQYF | TGTGCCAGCAGTTTAAGAGAGACATACAGCTCCTACGAGCAGTACTTC
TRBD1 | NA | TRBJ1-1 | TRBV13 | CASSQTDRGPPEAFF | TGTGCCAGCAGTCAGACAGACAGGGGGCCTCCTGAAGCTTTCTTT
NA | NA | TRBJ2-5 | TRBV10-2 | CASSSYVGAGPRRQETQYF | TGCGCCAGCAGTTCTTATGTAGGAGCGGGTCCCAGGAGGCAAGAGACCCAGTACTTC
TRBD1 | NA | TRBJ2-1 | TRBV6-5 | CASSYGGTGSYNEQFF | TGTGCCAGCAGTTACGGTGGGACAGGGTCGTACAATGAGCAGTTCTTC
NA | NA | TRBJ2-7 | TRBV28 | CAPLGGGEQYF | TGTGCCCCCCTGGGCGGTGGCGAGCAGTACTTC
NA | few | TRBJ2-7 | TRBV9 | CASSVAGELLYEQYF | TGTGCCAGCAGCGTAGCAGGGGAACTGCTCTACGAGCAGTACTTC